This is a list of T cell receptor beta chains from one sample in a study of vaccination effects on CD4 cells after COVID-19. What these receptors recognize is not known. Data came from immunoSEQ multiplex PCR; TCRdb stores just in-frame clones and leaves some out. The sample has about 48,000 clones, approximately 61% seen once. The input for sequencing was CD4+ T cells from PBMCs cultured without peptide, taken before COVID-19 vaccination. These TCRs come from a human donor who received a COVID-19 vaccine. Each CDR3 is given with its conserved first and last residue. Fields, in order: clone size, V gene, J gene, D gene, CDR3 DNA, CDR3 protein. D genes are given only for firm matches. Some rows mark clone size as missing; the rest say once, few, many or name a class of expanded clone.

>once|TRBV5-5|TRBJ2-7|NA
TGTGCCAGCAGCTTGGATAGGGGGGCCAGCTCCTACGAGCAGTACTTC
CASSLDRGASSYEQYF
>NA|TRBV30|TRBJ2-2|TRBD2
TGTGCCGCCCGCACGGGACTAGCGGTCACCGGGGAGCTGTTTTTT
CAARTGLAVTGELFF
>NA|TRBV29-1|TRBJ2-7|NA
TGCAGCGTTGACCCCCGGGGGTGGGTAGAATACGAGCAGTACTTC
CSVDPRGWVEYEQYF
>NA|TRBV7-2|TRBJ1-6|NA
TGTGCCAGCAGCCCCGGACAGTATAATTCACCCCTCCACTTT
CASSPGQYNSPLHF
>NA|TRBV18|TRBJ1-6|TRBD1
TGTGCCAGCTCACCCGGACAGGGGGCTAATTCACCCCTCCACTTT
CASSPGQGANSPLHF
>NA|TRBV5-1|TRBJ2-7|TRBD2
TGCGCCAGCAGACTCGGACTAGCGGTTATATACGAGCAGTACTTC
CASRLGLAVIYEQYF
>NA|TRBV25-1|TRBJ2-1|NA
TGTGCCAGCAGTGCCCCATTCGGGCGCGCTGGGGATGAGCAGTTCTTC
CASSAPFGRAGDEQFF
>NA|TRBV20-1|TRBJ2-5|NA
TGCAGCGCTGCCGGACAAGAGACCCAGTACTTC
CSAAGQETQYF
>NA|TRBV5-1|TRBJ2-3|NA
TGCGCCAGCAGCTTAAGGGGAACGGGCACAGATACGCAGTATTTT
CASSLRGTGTDTQYF
>NA|TRBV4-2|TRBJ1-5|NA
TGTGCCAGCAGCCAAGATCGTAGGACAGATAGCAATCAGCCCCAGCATTTT
CASSQDRRTDSNQPQHF
>NA|TRBV6-1|TRBJ2-4|TRBD2
TGTGCCAGCAGTGAAAAGTCAGCGGGAGTAAGAAACATTCAGTACTTC
CASSEKSAGVRNIQYF
>NA|TRBV7-7|TRBJ2-7|NA
TGTGCTAGCAGCTTAACCATTAGCTCCTACGAGCAGTACTTC
CASSLTISSYEQYF
>NA|TRBV4-1|TRBJ1-4|NA
TGCGCCAGCAGCCTAACGAGTAGAGCCCCCTCATATGGGAATGAAAAACTGTTTTTT
CASSLTSRAPSYGNEKLFF
>NA|TRBV5-6|TRBJ2-7|NA
TGTGCCAGCAGCTTTAACCCAGGTAGGCGGAGAACGCTCTACGAGCAGTACTTC
CASSFNPGRRRTLYEQYF
>few|TRBV25-1|TRBJ1-5|NA
TGTGCCAGCAGTGATCGGGCAGGACAGCCCCAGCATTTT
CASSDRAGQPQHF
>NA|TRBV28|TRBJ2-5|TRBD1
TGTGCCAGCAGTAGACAGGGCCAAGAGACCCAGTACTTC
CASSRQGQETQYF
>few|TRBV2|TRBJ1-1|NA
TGTGCCAGCAGTGAAATGCGGGCCCGGAACACTGAAGCTTTCTTT
CASSEMRARNTEAFF
>NA|TRBV3-1/TRBV3-2|TRBJ2-2|TRBD2
TGTGCCAGCAGCCATACTAGCGCCGGGGAGCTGTTTTTT
CASSHTSAGELFF
>NA|TRBV9|TRBJ2-3|NA
TGTGCCAGCAGCGTAGGGGTAAGCGGACGCACAGATACGCAGTATTTT
CASSVGVSGRTDTQYF
>NA|TRBV19|TRBJ1-6|TRBD1
TGTGCCAGTAGTCCCCTCCCCGGACAGGGGCTATCACCCCTCCACTTT
CASSPLPGQGLSPLHF
>few|TRBV27|TRBJ1-3|TRBD1
TGTGCCAGCCGTGCAGGGGGATCCGGAAACACCATATATTTT
CASRAGGSGNTIYF
>NA|TRBV12-3/TRBV12-4|TRBJ1-5|NA
TGTGCCAGCAGTGTGGACCTCAATCAGCCCCAGCATTTT
CASSVDLNQPQHF
>NA|TRBV6-2/TRBV6-3|TRBJ1-2|NA
TGTGCCAGCAGTTACGAGCAGGGAAACTATGGCTACACCTTC
CASSYEQGNYGYTF
>NA|TRBV27|TRBJ2-7|NA
TGTGCCAGCAGTCCCCCTTATAGCTCCTACGAGCAGTACTTC
CASSPPYSSYEQYF
>NA|TRBV6-5|TRBJ2-1|TRBD2
TGTGCCAGCAGTAAGGGACTAGCGGGAGGGCAGCAGTTCTTC
CASSKGLAGGQQFF
>NA|TRBV18|TRBJ1-4|TRBD1
TGTGCCAGCTCACCCTCCAGGGGGGGCATTCATGAAAAACTGTTTTTT
CASSPSRGGIHEKLFF
>NA|TRBV30|TRBJ2-5|NA
TGTGCCTGGAGTGTAGGATTGCAAGAGACCCAGTACTTC
CAWSVGLQETQYF
>NA|TRBV5-4|TRBJ2-5|NA
TGTGCCAGCAGCTCGATACAAGAGACCCAGTACTTC
CASSSIQETQYF
>NA|TRBV9|TRBJ1-5|NA
TGTGCCAGCAGCGTAGGCCCAGGGCTCAATCAGCCCCAGCATTTT
CASSVGPGLNQPQHF
>NA|TRBV6-2/TRBV6-3|TRBJ1-2|NA
TGTGCCAGCAGTTGGGACGGCTATGGCTACACCTTC
CASSWDGYGYTF
>NA|TRBV20-1|TRBJ1-1|TRBD1
TGCAGTGCCACAGGGGGCACTGAAGCTTTCTTT
CSATGGTEAFF
>NA|TRBV4-2|TRBJ1-2|NA
TGTGCCAGCAGCCAAGACAGGGTCTATGGCTACACCTTC
CASSQDRVYGYTF
>few|TRBV28|TRBJ2-2|NA
TGTGCCAGCAGTTTCTTAGGATCCAACACCGGGGAGCTGTTTTTT
CASSFLGSNTGELFF
>NA|TRBV7-6|TRBJ2-2|NA
TGTGCCAGCAGCTTAGAGAGCGCGGATGGGGAGCTGTTTTTT
CASSLESADGELFF
>NA|TRBV7-2|TRBJ2-1|NA
TGTGCCAGCAGCTTAGTTGAAGGGGGCTCCTACAATGAGCAGTTCTTC
CASSLVEGGSYNEQFF
>NA|TRBV7-9|TRBJ1-4|TRBD1
TGTGCCAGCAGCTTAGTTAACAGGGGAAGTCGGGCATTTAATGAAAAACTGTTTTTT
CASSLVNRGSRAFNEKLFF
>NA|TRBV4-3|TRBJ1-3|NA
TGCGCCAGCAGCCAAGATCGAGGCCGGGGCGGGGGAAACACCATATATTTT
CASSQDRGRGGGNTIYF
>NA|TRBV29-1|TRBJ2-3|NA
TGCAGCGTGAGCCCGGGACAAAGCACAGATACGCAGTATTTT
CSVSPGQSTDTQYF
>NA|TRBV7-2|TRBJ2-2|TRBD2
TGTGCCAGCAGCTTAGGAGCGGGGGGGGGATTCACCGGGGAGCTGTTTTTT
CASSLGAGGGFTGELFF
>NA|TRBV6-1|TRBJ1-2|NA
TGTGCCAGCAGTGAGCCGGGGATTGTCGGCTACACCTTC
CASSEPGIVGYTF
>NA|TRBV30|TRBJ2-7|NA
TGTGCCTGGTCAATTTCCTACGAGCAGTACTTC
CAWSISYEQYF
>NA|TRBV29-1|TRBJ2-3|TRBD2
TGCAGCGTTGTGGTACTAGCGGGGGGGCCAGATACGCAGTATTTT
CSVVVLAGGPDTQYF
>NA|TRBV5-1|TRBJ1-1|NA
TGCGCCAGCCGTTCGCAGGGGAACACTGAAGCTTTCTTT
CASRSQGNTEAFF
>NA|TRBV4-1|TRBJ1-6|NA
TGCGCCAGCAGCCCTCACTTAATAAGGGCGGAGTATAATTCACCCCTCCACTTT
CASSPHLIRAEYNSPLHF
>NA|TRBV7-9|TRBJ1-6|NA
TGTGCCAGCAGCCCGTTTGCTGGGGTCTCTAATTCACCCCTCCACTTT
CASSPFAGVSNSPLHF
>NA|TRBV27|TRBJ1-2|TRBD1
TGTGCCAGCAGTTTGAGGGGGACAGATTATGGCTACACCTTC
CASSLRGTDYGYTF
>NA|TRBV9|TRBJ2-7|NA
TGTGCCAGCAGCAAAGGACAGACGAGCTCCTACGAGCAGTACTTC
CASSKGQTSSYEQYF
>NA|TRBV3-1/TRBV3-2|TRBJ2-1|TRBD2
TGTGCCAGCAGCCCCTTGACTAGCGGAAGCAATGAGCAGTTCTTC
CASSPLTSGSNEQFF
>NA|TRBV19|TRBJ1-1|NA
TGTGCCAGTAGTATGGGCAGGTTGGACACTGAAGCTTTCTTT
CASSMGRLDTEAFF
>NA|TRBV10-3|TRBJ2-3|NA
TGTGCCATCAGTGCGGTATCGGCAGGGTGGGCAGATACGCAGTATTTT
CAISAVSAGWADTQYF
>once|TRBV6-6|TRBJ2-6|NA
TGTGCCAGCAGTCTAAGCGGCGTATTCAGCTCTGGGGCCAACGTCCTGACTTTC
CASSLSGVFSSGANVLTF
>NA|TRBV9|TRBJ2-3|NA
TGTGCCAGCAGCTGGGGGGTAGGGACAGATACGCAGTATTTT
CASSWGVGTDTQYF